The rows below give T cell receptor beta chains drawn from one sample of a study of T cell responses to AZD1222 COVID-19 vaccine. Generated by immunoSEQ multiplex PCR, the TCRdb table keeps only in-frame clones and is missing some. This table holds some 150,000 clones, around 88% found once. This specimen was peripheral blood, taken on day 0 of AZD1222 vaccination. Receptor source: an adult in good health. Each CDR3 is given with its conserved first and last residue. D genes are given only for firm matches. Size values are once, few and many counts, or a class for expanded clones, and some rows have none.

abundance	v_gene	j_gene	d_gene	CDR3nt	CDR3aa
.	TRBV10-2	TRBJ2-3	TRBD2	TGCGCCAGCAGAGCGGCCGCGGGACTAGCGGGCACAGATACGCAGTATTTT	CASRAAAGLAGTDTQYF
once	TRBV5-4	TRBJ2-1	.	TGTGCCAGCAGCTTGGAAGGCAGGGTTGTTACCTTTAATGAGCAGTTCTTC	CASSLEGRVVTFNEQFF
.	TRBV9	TRBJ1-1	.	TGTGCCAGCAGCGTAGTCGTCGGGGGGCCCACCGGGGCTTTCTTT	CASSVVVGGPTGAFF
.	TRBV7-7	TRBJ2-1	TRBD2	TGTGCTAGCAGCTTTAGTAGCGGGGACTACAATGAGCAGTTCTTC	CASSFSSGDYNEQFF
once	TRBV6-5	TRBJ2-7	.	TGTGCCAGTAAAGGGACGTATAGCTCCTACGAGCAGTACTTC	CASKGTYSSYEQYF
.	TRBV7-8	TRBJ1-2	.	TGTGCCAGCAGCTTAGTACCTTCCTATGGCTACACCTTC	CASSLVPSYGYTF
.	TRBV28	TRBJ2-3	.	TGTGCCAGCAGCCTCTCTAGCACAGATACGCAGTATTTT	CASSLSSTDTQYF
.	TRBV5-1	TRBJ2-5	TRBD1	TGCGCCAGCAGCATGGGACAGGGGGTCTCGGAGACCCAGTACTTC	CASSMGQGVSETQYF
once	TRBV7-2	TRBJ1-1	TRBD1	TGTGCCAGCAGCTCCGACAGGGGAGCGGGTACTGAAGCTTTCTTT	CASSSDRGAGTEAFF
.	TRBV9	TRBJ1-5	.	TGTGCCAGCAGTCATAAAGGGGCCCTAGGTGGCAATCAGCCCCAGCATTTT	CASSHKGALGGNQPQHF
.	TRBV5-5	TRBJ1-4	.	TGTGCCAGCAGCCTGAACTCGGACGTGAGGGGTGAAAAACTGTTTTTT	CASSLNSDVRGEKLFF
.	TRBV10-3	TRBJ1-2	.	TGTGCCATCAGTGTGGCCGTCTCGAGGGGCTATGGCTACACCTTC	CAISVAVSRGYGYTF
.	TRBV7-8	TRBJ1-5	.	TGTGCCAGCAGCGACAGAGGAGATCAGCCCCAGCATTTT	CASSDRGDQPQHF
few	TRBV29-1	TRBJ1-4	.	TGCAGCGTTGGGGCGAACCTAAATGAAAAACTGTTTTTT	CSVGANLNEKLFF
.	TRBV24-1	TRBJ2-2	.	TGTGCCACCAGTGATCCTGGGACAAACGGGGAGCTGTTTTTT	CATSDPGTNGELFF
.	TRBV7-9	TRBJ2-7	.	TGTGCCAGCAGACGGACTGGGAGCGAGCAGTACTTC	CASRRTGSEQYF
.	TRBV7-3	TRBJ2-1	.	TGTGCCAGCAGCTCCGGTGGCACAGAGGAGCAGTTCTTC	CASSSGGTEEQFF
.	TRBV7-3	TRBJ2-5	.	TGTGCCAGCAGCCTCATGTCTCGGGACTGGCAAGAGACCCAGTACTTC	CASSLMSRDWQETQYF
.	TRBV19	TRBJ2-1	TRBD1	TGTGCCAGTAGTGCTCGAGGGGACAGCTTGTTCTTC	CASSARGDSLFF
.	TRBV18	TRBJ2-5	TRBD2	TGTGCCAGCTCAACTAGCGGACAAGAGACCCAGTACTTC	CASSTSGQETQYF
.	TRBV4-1	TRBJ1-4	TRBD1	TGCGCCAGCAGCCAACACGGGACAGGGGACGAAAAACTGTTTTTT	CASSQHGTGDEKLFF
.	TRBV11-2	TRBJ1-6	.	TGTGCCAGCAGCTTAACGCACGAGGGGAGCCCCCTCCACTTT	CASSLTHEGSPLHF
.	TRBV7-3	TRBJ2-1	.	TGTGCCAGCAGCTTCTCTTCGCGCGTGCAGTTCTTC	CASSFSSRVQFF
.	TRBV3-1/TRBV3-2	TRBJ1-5	.	TGTGCCAGCAGCCTGGGACACTCAAATCAGCCCCAGCATTTT	CASSLGHSNQPQHF
.	TRBV5-1	TRBJ1-1	.	TGCGCCAGCAGCTTGACCCGGGACACCAACACTGAAGCTTTCTTT	CASSLTRDTNTEAFF
.	TRBV11-2	TRBJ2-7	.	TGTGCCAGCAGCTTACAGGGCCTGAGGGCCTACGAGCAGTACTTC	CASSLQGLRAYEQYF
.	TRBV6-6	TRBJ2-1	TRBD2	TGTGCCAGCAGTCGCTCTAGCGGACCTTACAATGAGCAGTTCTTC	CASSRSSGPYNEQFF
once	TRBV5-1	TRBJ2-7	TRBD1	TGCGCCAGCAGCTTAGACGGACAGGGGTCTGGGGAGCAGTACTTC	CASSLDGQGSGEQYF
.	TRBV9	TRBJ2-3	TRBD2	TGTGCCAGCAGCGTTCGGAGTCTAGCGGGACAAGATACGCAGTATTTT	CASSVRSLAGQDTQYF
.	TRBV9	TRBJ1-4	TRBD1	TGTGCCAGCAGCGTTCCATCCGGGACAGGGGGAGAAAAACTGTTTTTT	CASSVPSGTGGEKLFF
.	TRBV5-1	TRBJ2-2	.	TGCGCCAGCAGCTTGGCGGGGAACACCGGGGAGCTGTTTTTT	CASSLAGNTGELFF
.	TRBV19	TRBJ1-2	TRBD1	TGTGCCACCACCCCGGGACAGCCCTCTAACTATGGCTACACCTTC	CATTPGQPSNYGYTF
.	TRBV7-8	TRBJ2-7	.	TGTGCCAGCAGCCCAGGACTCTCCTACGAGCAGTACTTC	CASSPGLSYEQYF
.	TRBV18	TRBJ1-1	.	TGTGCCAGCTCAACCCAGGGAAGAGGCACTGAAGCTTTCTTT	CASSTQGRGTEAFF
.	TRBV5-5	TRBJ1-5	.	TGTGCCAGCAGCTTGCTTCGGCGGAATCAGCCCCAGCATTTT	CASSLLRRNQPQHF
.	TRBV7-6	TRBJ1-3	.	TGTGCCAGCAGCTTACAGACAGCAGGAAACACCATATATTTT	CASSLQTAGNTIYF
.	TRBV4-3	TRBJ2-7	TRBD2	TGCGCCAGCAGCAGGGGATTAGCGGGGGTTAACGAGCAGTACTTC	CASSRGLAGVNEQYF
.	TRBV9	TRBJ1-6	TRBD1	TGTGCCAGCAGCGAGGGGGCCACCTATAATTCACCCCTCCACTTT	CASSEGATYNSPLHF
.	TRBV10-3	TRBJ2-7	TRBD2	TGTGCCACCCATACGGGGGGGGGACACGAGCAGTACTTC	CATHTGGGHEQYF
.	TRBV7-2	TRBJ1-5	.	TGTGCCAGCAGCCCGCTGGGCGGATATAGCAATCAGCCCCAGCATTTT	CASSPLGGYSNQPQHF
.	TRBV14	TRBJ1-4	.	TGTGCCAGCAGCCAAGGCTTATTGCCACCGGGTGAAAAACTGTTTTTT	CASSQGLLPPGEKLFF
.	TRBV6-5	TRBJ1-1	.	TGTGCCAGCAGTTTTAACAGCCTGAACACTGAAGCTTTCTTT	CASSFNSLNTEAFF
.	TRBV27	TRBJ2-3	.	TGTGCCAGCAGTGGATCTATAGGGAGCACAGATACGCAGTATTTT	CASSGSIGSTDTQYF
few	TRBV29-1	TRBJ1-2	TRBD1	TGCAGCGTTCTATGGGACAGGGTGCGGATGGACTATGGCTACACCTTC	CSVLWDRVRMDYGYTF
.	TRBV6-4	TRBJ1-2	.	TGTGCCAGCAGTGTTTCCTGGACGGACGTCCTTGACGGCTACACCTTC	CASSVSWTDVLDGYTF
few	TRBV7-3	TRBJ1-2	TRBD1	TGTGCCAGCAGCTTATCAGGGGGCGCGGGCTACACCTTC	CASSLSGGAGYTF
few	TRBV18	TRBJ2-1	.	TGTGCCAGCTCACCGGCTAGCGCGTCTACCAATGAGCAGTTCTTC	CASSPASASTNEQFF
.	TRBV19	TRBJ2-7	TRBD1	TGTGCCAGTAGTAAACCGGGACAGGCCTACGAGCAGTACTTC	CASSKPGQAYEQYF
.	TRBV29-1	TRBJ2-7	.	TGCAGCGTTGAAGATCTAACAGGGAGGGAGCAGTACTTC	CSVEDLTGREQYF
.	TRBV28	TRBJ1-4	TRBD1	TGTGCCAGCAGTTCGTACAGGGGAGTCGATGAAAAACTGTTTTTT	CASSSYRGVDEKLFF
.	TRBV6-2/TRBV6-3	TRBJ1-3	TRBD1	TGTGCCAGCAGTTACTCTTCCGGACAGGGACGCGGAAACACCATATATTTT	CASSYSSGQGRGNTIYF
.	TRBV5-6	TRBJ2-7	.	TGTGCCAGCAGCTTGGCGTTGGAGCAGTACTTC	CASSLALEQYF
.	TRBV28	TRBJ1-4	TRBD1	TGTGCCAGCAGTACAGGGGGCAGGAGTGAAAAACTGTTTTTT	CASSTGGRSEKLFF
.	TRBV6-5	TRBJ2-1	.	TGTGCCAGCAGTTACAGGCAGGACCTCGGGGATGAGCAGTTCTTC	CASSYRQDLGDEQFF